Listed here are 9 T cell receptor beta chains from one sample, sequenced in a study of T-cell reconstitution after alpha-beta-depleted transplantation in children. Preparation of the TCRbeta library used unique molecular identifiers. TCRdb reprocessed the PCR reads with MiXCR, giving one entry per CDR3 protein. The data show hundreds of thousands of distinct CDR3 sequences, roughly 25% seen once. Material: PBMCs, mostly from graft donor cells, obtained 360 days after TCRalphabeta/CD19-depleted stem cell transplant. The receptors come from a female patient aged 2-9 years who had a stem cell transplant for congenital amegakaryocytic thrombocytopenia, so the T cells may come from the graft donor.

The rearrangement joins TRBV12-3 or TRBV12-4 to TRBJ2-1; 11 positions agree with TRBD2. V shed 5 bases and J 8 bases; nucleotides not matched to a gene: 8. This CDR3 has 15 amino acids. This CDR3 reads CASSATSGKVDEQFF. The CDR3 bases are TGTGCCAGCAGTGCGACTAGCGGGAAGGTAGATGAGCAGTTCTTC.

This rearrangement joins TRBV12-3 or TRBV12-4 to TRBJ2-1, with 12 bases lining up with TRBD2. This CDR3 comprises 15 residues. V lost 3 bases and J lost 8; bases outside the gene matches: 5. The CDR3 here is CASSLGLAGGHEQFF. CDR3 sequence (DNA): TGTGCCAGCAGTTTGGGCCTAGCGGGGGGGCATGAGCAGTTCTTC.

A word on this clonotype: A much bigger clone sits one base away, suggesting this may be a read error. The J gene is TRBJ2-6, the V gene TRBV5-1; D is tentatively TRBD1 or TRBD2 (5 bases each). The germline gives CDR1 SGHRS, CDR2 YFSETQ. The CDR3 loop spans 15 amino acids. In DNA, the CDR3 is TGCGCCAGCAGCTTGCAGGGTACCGGGGCCAACCTCCTGACTTTC. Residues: CASSLQGTGANLLTF.

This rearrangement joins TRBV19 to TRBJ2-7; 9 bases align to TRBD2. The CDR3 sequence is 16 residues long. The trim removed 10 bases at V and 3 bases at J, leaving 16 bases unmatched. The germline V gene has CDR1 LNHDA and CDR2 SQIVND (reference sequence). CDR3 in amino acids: CANATLHGTSNYEQYF. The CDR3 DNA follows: TGTGCCAATGCTACCTTACACGGGACTAGCAACTACGAGCAGTACTTC.

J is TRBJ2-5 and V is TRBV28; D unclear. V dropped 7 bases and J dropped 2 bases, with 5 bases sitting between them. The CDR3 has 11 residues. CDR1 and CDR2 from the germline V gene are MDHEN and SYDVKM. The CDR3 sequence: CASTLQETQYF. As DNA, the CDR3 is TGTGCCAGCACCTTACAAGAGACCCAGTACTTC.

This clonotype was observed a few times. The CDR3 region has the DNA TGCGCCAGCAGCCGACTTAATCCCCGGAACACTGAAGCTTTCTTT. This codes for CASSRLNPRNTEAFF. The V call is TRBV5-1, the J call TRBJ1-1, with D unclear. The germline gives CDR1 SGHRS, CDR2 YFSETQ. The V end was cut by 4 bases, the J end by 1 base, with 14 bases between. This CDR3 is 15 amino acids long.

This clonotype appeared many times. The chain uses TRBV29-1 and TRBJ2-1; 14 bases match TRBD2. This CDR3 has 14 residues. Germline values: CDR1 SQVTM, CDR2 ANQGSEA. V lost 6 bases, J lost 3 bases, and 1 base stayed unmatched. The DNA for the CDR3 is TGCAGCGTGGGGACTAGCGGGGGCTACAATGAGCAGTTCTTC. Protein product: CSVGTSGGYNEQFF.

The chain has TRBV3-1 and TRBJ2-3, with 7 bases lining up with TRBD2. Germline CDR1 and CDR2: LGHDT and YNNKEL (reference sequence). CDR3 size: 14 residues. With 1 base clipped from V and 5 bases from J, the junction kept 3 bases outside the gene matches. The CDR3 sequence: CASSQGLAGDTQYF. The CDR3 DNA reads TGTGCCAGCAGCCAAGGGTTAGCGGGAGATACGCAGTATTTT.

CDR3 sequence: CATSSILAGGHSYNEQFF. The CDR3 DNA follows: TGTGCCACCAGCAGCATACTAGCGGGGGGGCATTCCTACAATGAGCAGTTCTTC. The J gene is TRBJ2-1, the V gene TRBV15, with TRBD2 matching 13 bases. CDR3 length: 18 residues. CDR1 is LNHNV and CDR2 is YYDKDF in the germline V gene (reference sequence). V trimming: 3 bases; J trimming: 1 base; junction bases outside the gene matches: 6. The full variable domain, its missing parts supplied by reference TRBV15 and TRBJ2-1, is DAMVIQNPRYQVTQFGKPVTLSCSQTLNHNVMYWYQQKSSQAPKLLFHYYDKDFNNEADTPDNFQSRRPNTSFCFLDIRSPGLGDTAMYLCATSSILAGGHSYNEQFFGPGTRLTVL.